This TCR beta chain emerged from a study of vaccination effects on CD4 cells after COVID-19. The CDR3 spans 15 residues. Germline V lookup: CDR1 MGHDK, CDR2 SYGVNS. Trimming removed 3 bases at V and 2 bases at J, with 11 bases between. Cultured cells yielded isolated CD4+ T cells after about ten days. Each culture had half its medium swapped for IL-2 medium on days 3 and 7. For this clone: Its target is not known.

Data came from immunoSEQ multiplex PCR; TCRdb stores just in-frame clones and leaves some out. The sample records around 50,000 clones, 76% being singletons. This TCR derives from a human donor who had a prior SARS-CoV-2 infection. This chain uses TRBV25-1 with TRBJ1-5; D is perhaps TRBD1 (5 bases). The sequenced sample was CD4+ T cells from PBMCs cultured without peptide, obtained before COVID-19 vaccination. CDR3 region: CASSDRGEGNQPQHF. The CDR3 region has the DNA TGTGCCAGCAGTGACCGAGGGGAGGGCAATCAGCCCCAGCATTTT.